The 19 T cell receptor beta chains below come from one sample, sequenced in a study of T cell clones after liver transplantation. Profiled with immunoSEQ multiplex PCR; TCRdb holds only in-frame clones, not every one. This table holds approximately 75,000 clones, about 80% found once. Specimen: CD4+ T cells from blood, collected 12 months after liver transplant. These TCRs come from a human patient who received a liver transplant. Some of the T cells may derive from the graft donor.

This rearrangement joins TRBV27 to TRBJ2-1; D gene uncertain. Germline values: CDR1 MNHEY, CDR2 SMNVEV (reference sequence). This CDR3 contains 11 residues. V gave up 6 bases and J gave up 7 bases, with 7 bases separating them. The CDR3: CASRVKNEQFF. Written as DNA, the CDR3 is TGTGCCAGCAGGGTAAAGAATGAGCAGTTCTTC.

This clone was counted between two and nine times. V is TRBV28 and J is TRBJ1-1; no firm D call. Trimming took off 6 bases at V and 0 bases at J, with 5 bases between the two ends. The germline V gene encodes CDR1 MDHEN and CDR2 SYDVKM. The CDR3 contains 12 residues. CDR3: CASRSVNTEAFF. DNA of the CDR3: TGTGCCAGCAGATCAGTGAACACTGAAGCTTTCTTT.

The J gene is TRBJ2-7, the V gene TRBV6-5; TRBD1 agrees at 8 bases. Germline V gene sequence: CDR1 MNHEY, CDR2 SVGAGI. This CDR3 has 14 amino acids. V trimming: 6 bases; J trimming: 0 bases; junction bases outside the gene matches: 4. CDR3 nucleotide sequence: TGTGCCAGCAGACCCGGACAGGGCTCCTACGAGCAGTACTTC. Its protein is CASRPGQGSYEQYF.

V usage is TRBV28 and J usage is TRBJ1-2; possibly TRBD1 for D (5 bases). Trimming shortened V by 4 bases and J by 2 bases, and 11 bases separated the two germline ends. The CDR3 length is 14 residues. Germline V CDR1 and CDR2: MDHEN, SYDVKM. The CDR3 here is CASSSLRGNYGYTF. The CDR3 DNA is TGTGCCAGCAGTTCCCTACGGGGGAACTATGGCTACACCTTC.

This clone has a handful of counts. The chain couples TRBV4-2 to TRBJ1-1; D is unclear. The CDR3 sequence is 16 residues long. V was clipped by 0 bases and J by 0 bases, with 11 bases between them. The germline V gene encodes CDR1 LGHNA and CDR2 YNFKEQ. The CDR3 nucleotides are TGTGCCAGCAGCCAAGATTGGAGGTCGATGAACACTGAAGCTTTCTTT. This encodes CASSQDWRSMNTEAFF.

The chain uses TRBV11-2 and TRBJ2-7; TRBD1 aligns across 8 bases. Germline values: CDR1 SGHAT, CDR2 FQNNGV. The CDR3 contains 12 residues. The J segment lost 6 bases and the V segment lost 4 bases, leaving 2 bases of the junction unmatched. CDR3 protein: CASSSTGGEQYF. In DNA form, the CDR3 reads TGTGCCAGCAGCTCAACAGGGGGCGAGCAGTACTTC.

V and J are TRBV9 and TRBJ1-3; TRBD1 matches at 8 bases. Trimming cost V 2 bases and J 3 bases; bases outside gene matches: 4. The CDR3 loop spans 15 amino acids. From germline, CDR1 is SGDLS and CDR2 YYNGEE. The chain's CDR3 is CASSVQGARGNTIYF. CDR3 DNA sequence: TGTGCCAGCAGCGTCCAGGGGGCGCGTGGAAACACCATATATTTT.

This clone was observed at least ten times. This rearrangement joins TRBV29-1 to TRBJ2-1; the match to TRBD1 covers 7 bases. Germline V CDR1 and CDR2: SQVTM, ANQGSEA. The CDR3 extends over 16 amino acids. Germline trimming cut 0 bases from V and 6 bases from J; bases unmatched to any gene: 11. CDR3 sequence: CSVEDSELDRPNEQFF. The CDR3 region has the DNA TGCAGCGTTGAAGATTCGGAGCTGGACAGGCCCAATGAGCAGTTCTTC.

The chain recombines TRBV19 with TRBJ2-3; unclear D gene. Germline lookup yields CDR1 LNHDA and CDR2 SQIVND (reference sequence). CDR3 length: 14 amino acids. V was pared by 3 bases and J by 6 bases, with 13 bases between. CDR3 protein: CASSIRGSGDTQYF. CDR3 nucleotides: TGTGCCAGTAGTATTCGCGGATCCGGGGATACGCAGTATTTT.

V is TRBV5-1 and J is TRBJ2-3, with D perhaps TRBD1 or TRBD2 (5 bases each). The CDR3 contains 13 residues. V was trimmed by 5 bases and J by 2 bases, leaving 9 bases between them. Looked up from germline, CDR1 is SGHRS and CDR2 is YFSETQ. The CDR3 loop reads CASREGTTDTQYF. In DNA form, the CDR3 reads TGCGCCAGCAGAGAGGGGACCACAGATACGCAGTATTTT. The full variable domain, completed using reference TRBV5-1 and TRBJ2-3, is KAGVTQTPRYLIKTRGQQVTLSCSPISGHRSVSWYQQTPGQGLQFLFEYFSETQRNKGNFPGRFSGRQFSNSRSEMNVSTLELGDSALYLCASREGTTDTQYFGPGTRLTVL.

The chain has TRBV11-3 and TRBJ2-1; D gene ambiguous. The CDR3 is 11 residues long. V was trimmed by 0 bases and J by 10 bases, leaving 4 bases between them. The germline gives CDR1 SGHNT, CDR2 YENEEA. The CDR3 nucleotides read TGTGCCAGCAGCTTAGATGAGGAGCAGTTCTTC. This sequence encodes CASSLDEEQFF.

The V and J genes are TRBV28 and TRBJ2-7, with 7 bases fitting TRBD1. The CDR3 is 15 residues long. Germline values: CDR1 MDHEN, CDR2 SYDVKM. After removal of 5 bases from V and 1 base from J, the junction contained 8 bases not matched to a gene. CDR3 amino acids: CASSQPGQTSYEQYF. CDR3 sequence (DNA): TGTGCCAGCAGTCAACCGGGACAGACGTCCTACGAGCAGTACTTC.

This chain uses TRBV6-6 with TRBJ1-3, with 8 bases aligning to TRBD1. Germline loops: CDR1 MNHNY, CDR2 SVGAGI (reference sequence). V trimming: 6 bases; J trimming: 1 base; junction bases outside the gene matches: 8. This CDR3 comprises 16 residues. The CDR3 here is CASRGLQGESGNTIYF. In nucleotides, the CDR3 is TGTGCCAGCAGAGGACTACAGGGGGAGTCTGGAAACACCATATATTTT.

The CDR3, as DNA: TGTGCCAGCAGGCGGACAGGGGGCTATGGCTACACCTTC. This translates into CASRRTGGYGYTF. The chain recombines TRBV6-5 with TRBJ1-2; 10 bases align to TRBD1. CDR1 MNHEY and CDR2 SVGAGI come from the germline V gene. V lost 6 bases, J lost 4 bases, and 2 bases stayed unmatched. The CDR3 runs to 13 residues.

The table lists this clone with a count of one. The chain combines TRBV27 with TRBJ2-1; TRBD2 is a possible D gene (6 bases). Germline values: CDR1 MNHEY, CDR2 SMNVEV (reference sequence). The CDR3 extends over 17 amino acids. Trimming left V 2 bases short and J 8 bases short, with 22 bases between. CDR3 nucleotide sequence: TGTGCCAGCAGTTTAAGGAAGCGGGCCCTCTACGAGGATGAGCAGTTCTTC. It encodes CASSLRKRALYEDEQFF.

The chain employs TRBV27 and TRBJ2-6; no clear D. The V gene lost 3 bases and the J gene lost 1 base, with 7 bases spanning the gap. CDR1 and CDR2 (germline): MNHEY, SMNVEV (reference sequence). The CDR3 length is 15 residues. CDR3: CASSFLQSGANVLTF. CDR3 DNA sequence: TGTGCCAGCAGTTTCCTCCAGTCTGGGGCCAACGTCCTGACTTTC.

The chain has TRBV10-1 and TRBJ2-7; D possibly corresponds to TRBD1 (6 bases). The germline CDR1 and CDR2 sequences are WNHNN and SYGVQD (reference sequence). This CDR3 has 13 amino acids. V was clipped by 2 bases and J by 9 bases, with 14 bases between them. The CDR3 nucleotides are TGCGCCAGCAGTGAGGACAGGCCGGGATTGCAGTACTTC. It specifies CASSEDRPGLQYF.

CDR3 protein: CASSVVGVGPNSYNEQFF. The CDR3 DNA reads as TGTGCCAGCAGCGTGGTGGGGGTTGGGCCCAACTCCTACAATGAGCAGTTCTTC. V is TRBV9 and J is TRBJ2-1; D might be TRBD1 or TRBD2, each matching 5 bases. V was cut by 2 bases and J by 0 bases, with 18 bases left in between. The germline V gene encodes CDR1 SGDLS and CDR2 YYNGEE. The CDR3 covers 18 residues. The full variable domain, in which reference TRBV9 and TRBJ2-1 provide the parts outside the CDR3, is DSGVTQTPKHLITATGQRVTLRCSPRSGDLSVYWYQQSLDQGLQFLIQYYNGEERAKGNILERFSAQQFPDLHSELNLSSLELGDSALYFCASSVVGVGPNSYNEQFFGPGTRLTVL.

This clone has more than one count but fewer than ten. This chain uses TRBV29-1 with TRBJ1-4; D is unclear. Germline CDR1 reads SQVTM; CDR2 reads ANQGSEA. The CDR3 is 13 amino acids. The V end was cut by 0 bases, the J end by 5 bases, with 7 bases between. The CDR3, as DNA: TGCAGCGTTGAAGATCTACCGAATGAAAAACTGTTTTTT. Encoded protein: CSVEDLPNEKLFF.